What follows describes a single T cell receptor (beta chain). The data were obtained in a study of T cells after yellow fever vaccination. CDR1 and CDR2 from the germline V gene are SGHTA and FQGNSA. The germline V and J ends were trimmed by 3 bases and 5 bases, with 10 bases remaining between them. This CDR3 has 13 residues. From the 5' RACE reads, TCRdb called clonotypes with MiXCR, one entry per CDR3 protein. This sample yields more than 450,000 distinct CDR3 sequences, of which 21% are seen a single time; about a sixth belongs to the top ten. The rearrangement uses TRBV7-2 and TRBJ2-5; D might be TRBD1 or TRBD2, each matching 5 bases. The material was PBMCs, obtained about 20 days after the first yellow fever vaccination. This TCR was recovered from a man between 18 and 29 years old who received the YFV17D yellow fever vaccine. The CDR3 DNA reads TGTGCCAGCAGCTTTACCTGGGGGGAGACCCAGTACTTC. Protein: CASSFTWGETQYF.